The 7 T cell receptor beta chains below were found in one sample sequenced in a study of blood T cell repertoires in COVID-19. Sequencing used immunoSEQ multiplex PCR; TCRdb keeps in-frame clones, though not all of them. The sample has about 160,000 clones, approximately 80% seen once. Sequenced input: peripheral blood. The source is a woman older than 75 with active or convalescent COVID-19.

In this sample, this clone turned up once. The V and J genes are TRBV30 and TRBJ2-7; D is perhaps TRBD2 (6 bases). V was clipped by 7 bases and J by 9 bases, with 16 bases between them. The germline gives CDR1 GTSNPN, CDR2 SVGIG (reference sequence). The CDR3 spans 11 residues. CDR3 sequence (DNA): TGTGCCTCCTCGCTCCGGGACTGGCAGTACTTC. Encoded protein: CASSLRDWQYF. Based on the CDR3 plus reference TRBV30 and TRBJ2-7, the full variable domain is SQTIHQWPATLVQPVGSPLSLECTVEGTSNPNLYWYRQAAGRGLQLLFYSVGIGQISSEVPQNLSASRPQDRQFILSSKKLLLSDSGFYLCASSLRDWQYFGPGTRLTVT.

The chain uses TRBV3-1 (or the pseudogene TRBV3-2) and TRBJ2-7; 7 nucleotides agree with TRBD2. CDR3 length equals 16 residues. Trimming cost V 1 base and J 1 base; bases outside gene matches: 7. Per germline, CDR1 LGHDT and CDR2 YNNKEL (reference sequence). The CDR3 sequence: CASSQVWTSSSYEQYF. CDR3 nucleotides: TGTGCCAGCAGCCAAGTTTGGACTAGTAGTTCCTACGAGCAGTACTTC.

The chain combines TRBV28 with TRBJ1-2; possibly TRBD1 for D (6 bases). V lost 10 bases to trimming and J lost 0 bases, with 18 bases between them. The V gene's germline CDR1 is MDHEN and CDR2 SYDVKM. The CDR3 extends over 15 amino acids. This chain's CDR3 is CATRDVEGANYGYTF. The CDR3 coding sequence is TGTGCCACCAGGGACGTAGAGGGGGCTAACTATGGCTACACCTTC.

V usage is TRBV2 and J usage is TRBJ2-1; tentatively, D is TRBD1 (5 bases). Germline CDR1 and CDR2: SNHLY and FYNNEI. The CDR3 contains 14 residues. Deletions cut 6 bases from V and 0 bases from J, with 9 bases between. The CDR3, as DNA: TGTGCCAGCAGAAGACAGAGCTCCTACAATGAGCAGTTCTTC. It translates to CASRRQSSYNEQFF.

The chain carries TRBV4-1 and TRBJ1-1, with a weak D call TRBD1 (6 bases). The CDR3 is made up of 14 amino acids. Germline V gene data show CDR1 as MGHRA and CDR2 as YSYEKL. Trimming took off 1 base at V and 1 base at J, with 7 bases between the two ends. As DNA, the CDR3 is TGCGCCAGCAGCCAAGGGGGACAGAACACTGAAGCTTTCTTT. This sequence encodes CASSQGGQNTEAFF.

Comments on this clone: This may come from a read error, since a much larger clone is one base off. J is TRBJ2-3 and V is TRBV7-6; the match to TRBD2 covers 10 bases. Germline V gene sequence: CDR1 SGHVS, CDR2 FNYEAQ. There are 17 residues in the CDR3. J lost 1 base, V lost 5 bases, and 9 bases had no gene match. The CDR3 DNA sequence: TGTGCCAGCAGCCTACCCTCTAGCGGGGGTCGCACAGATACGCAGTATTTT. Its protein product is CASSLPSSGGRTDTQYF. The full variable domain, rest sourced from reference TRBV7-6 and TRBJ2-3, is GAGVSQSPRYKVTKRGQDVALRCDPISGHVSLYWYRQALGQGPEFLTYFNYEAQQDKSGLPNDRFSAERPEGSISTLTIQRTEQRDSAMYRCASSLPSSGGRTDTQYFGPGTRLTVL.

The chain has TRBV7-2 and TRBJ1-2; D is uncertain. This CDR3 contains 15 residues. CDR1 is SGHTA and CDR2 is FQGNSA in the germline V gene. Trimming shortened V by 0 bases and J by 2 bases, and 10 bases separated the two germline ends. CDR3 in amino acids: CASSLAQTQNYGYTF. CDR3 in DNA: TGTGCCAGCAGCTTAGCTCAAACACAGAACTATGGCTACACCTTC.